What follows describes a single T cell receptor beta chain. The germline V gene has CDR1 LNHNV and CDR2 YYDKDF (reference sequence). The CDR3 is 16 residues long. V was clipped by 8 bases and J by 3 bases; unmatched bases: 12. The sample belongs to a study of CD8+ T cells in alopecia areata. Extracted RNA was reverse transcribed, and the resulting cDNA served as sequencing template. Clones were sequenced by immunoSEQ multiplex PCR, and TCRdb holds only the in-frame ones, with some missing. The sample has tens of thousands of clones; 45% to 55% are singletons. The receptor was isolated from a human donor with alopecia areata. The input for sequencing was CD8+ T cells sorted from blood, taken at week 0. This chain uses TRBV15 with TRBJ2-2; 7 bases are shared with TRBD1. The CDR3 spells CATSTADRLYTGELFF. Written as DNA, the CDR3 is TGTGCCACCTCTACGGCGGACAGGTTGTACACCGGGGAGCTGTTTTTT.